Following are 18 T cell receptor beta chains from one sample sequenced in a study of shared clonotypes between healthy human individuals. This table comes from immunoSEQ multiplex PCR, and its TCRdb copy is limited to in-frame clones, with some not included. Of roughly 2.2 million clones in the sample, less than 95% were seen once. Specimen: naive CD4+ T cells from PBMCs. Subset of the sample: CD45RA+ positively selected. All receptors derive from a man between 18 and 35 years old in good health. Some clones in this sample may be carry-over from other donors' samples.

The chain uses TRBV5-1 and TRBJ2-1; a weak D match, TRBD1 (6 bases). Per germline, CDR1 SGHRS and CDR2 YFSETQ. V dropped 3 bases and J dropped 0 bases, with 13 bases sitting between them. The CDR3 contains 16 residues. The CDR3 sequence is CASSWDTRVSYNEQFF. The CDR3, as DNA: TGCGCCAGCAGCTGGGACACTCGGGTCTCCTACAATGAGCAGTTCTTC.

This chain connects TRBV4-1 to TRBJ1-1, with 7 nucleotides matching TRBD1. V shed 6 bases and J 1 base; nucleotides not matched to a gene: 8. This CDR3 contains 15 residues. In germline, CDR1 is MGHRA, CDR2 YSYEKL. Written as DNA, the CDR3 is TGCGCCAGCAGGGACAGGAGACCCTCGAACACTGAAGCTTTCTTT. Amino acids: CASRDRRPSNTEAFF.

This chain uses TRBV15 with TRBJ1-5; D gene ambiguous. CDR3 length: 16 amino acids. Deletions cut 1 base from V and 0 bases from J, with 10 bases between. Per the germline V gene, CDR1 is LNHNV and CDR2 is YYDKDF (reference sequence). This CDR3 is CATSRGSGYSNQPQHF. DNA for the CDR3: TGTGCCACCAGCAGAGGGTCGGGGTATAGCAATCAGCCCCAGCATTTT.

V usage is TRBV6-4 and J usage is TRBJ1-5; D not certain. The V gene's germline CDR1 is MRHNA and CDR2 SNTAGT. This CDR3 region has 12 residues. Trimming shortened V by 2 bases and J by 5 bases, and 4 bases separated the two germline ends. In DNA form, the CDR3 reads TGTGCCAGCAGTGACCCCCATCAGCCCCAGCATTTT. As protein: CASSDPHQPQHF.

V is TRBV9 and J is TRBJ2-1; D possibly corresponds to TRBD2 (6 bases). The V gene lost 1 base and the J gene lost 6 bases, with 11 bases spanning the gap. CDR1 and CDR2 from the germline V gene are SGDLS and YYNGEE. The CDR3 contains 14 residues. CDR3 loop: CASSVTSPGNEQFF. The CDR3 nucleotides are TGTGCCAGCAGCGTAACTAGCCCGGGCAATGAGCAGTTCTTC.

CDR3 nucleotides: TGCGCCAGCAGCAAGCGGACTAGCCCGTCCGGAGATACGCAGTATTTT. Amino acids: CASSKRTSPSGDTQYF. The V gene is TRBV5-1, the J gene TRBJ2-3; 8 nucleotides line up with TRBD2. The CDR3 spans 16 residues. Germline trimming cut 4 bases from V and 5 bases from J; bases unmatched to any gene: 12. Per the germline V gene, CDR1 is SGHRS and CDR2 is YFSETQ.

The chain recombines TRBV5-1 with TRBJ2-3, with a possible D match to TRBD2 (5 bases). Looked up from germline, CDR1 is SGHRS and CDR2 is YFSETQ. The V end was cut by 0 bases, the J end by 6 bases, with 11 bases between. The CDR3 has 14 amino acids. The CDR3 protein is CASSLEARGDTQYF. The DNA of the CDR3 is TGCGCCAGCAGCTTGGAGGCTAGAGGGGATACGCAGTATTTT.

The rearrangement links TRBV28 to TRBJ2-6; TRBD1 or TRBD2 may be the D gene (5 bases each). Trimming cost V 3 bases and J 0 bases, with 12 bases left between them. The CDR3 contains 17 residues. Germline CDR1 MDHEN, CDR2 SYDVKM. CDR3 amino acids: CASSLRTGTSGANVLTF. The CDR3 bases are TGTGCCAGCAGTTTGCGTACCGGGACCTCTGGGGCCAACGTCCTGACTTTC.

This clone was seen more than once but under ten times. In DNA, the CDR3 is TGTGCCAGTAGTTCTCGATCGGGTGGTGGCTACACCTTC. This sequence encodes CASSSRSGGGYTF. The V gene is TRBV19, the J gene TRBJ1-2; D not resolved. The CDR3 sequence is 13 residues long. V dropped 5 bases and J dropped 7 bases, with 14 bases sitting between them. Per germline, CDR1 LNHDA and CDR2 SQIVND (reference sequence). Together with reference TRBV19 and TRBJ1-2, the CDR3 gives the full variable domain: DGGITQSPKYLFRKEGQNVTLSCEQNLNHDAMYWYRQDPGQGLRLIYYSQIVNDFQKGDIAEGYSVSREKKESFPLTVTSAQKNPTAFYLCASSSRSGGGYTFGSGTRLTVV.

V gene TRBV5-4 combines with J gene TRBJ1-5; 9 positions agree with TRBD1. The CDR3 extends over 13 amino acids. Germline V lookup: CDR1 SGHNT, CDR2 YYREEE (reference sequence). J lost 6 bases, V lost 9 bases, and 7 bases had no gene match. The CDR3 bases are TGTGCCACGGGACAGGGCGGAGGTCAGCCCCAGCATTTT. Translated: CATGQGGGQPQHF.

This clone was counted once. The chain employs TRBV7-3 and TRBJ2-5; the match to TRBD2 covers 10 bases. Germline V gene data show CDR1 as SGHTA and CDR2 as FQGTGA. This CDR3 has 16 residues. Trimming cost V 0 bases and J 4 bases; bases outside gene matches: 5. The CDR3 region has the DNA TGTGCCAGCAGCTTAACTCCTAGCGGGAGTGGAGAGACCCAGTACTTC. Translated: CASSLTPSGSGETQYF.

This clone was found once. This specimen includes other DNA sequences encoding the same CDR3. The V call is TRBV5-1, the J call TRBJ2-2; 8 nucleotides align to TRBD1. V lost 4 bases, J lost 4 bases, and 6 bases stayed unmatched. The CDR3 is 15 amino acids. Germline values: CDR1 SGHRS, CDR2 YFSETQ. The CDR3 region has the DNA TGCGCCAGCAGCCCCGGGACAGGTCCCACCGGGGAGCTGTTTTTT. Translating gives CASSPGTGPTGELFF.

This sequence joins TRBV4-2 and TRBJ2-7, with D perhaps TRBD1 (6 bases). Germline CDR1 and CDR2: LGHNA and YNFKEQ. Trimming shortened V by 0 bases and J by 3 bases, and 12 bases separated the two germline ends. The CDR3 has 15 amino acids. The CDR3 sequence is CASSQDENRVYEQYF. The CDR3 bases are TGTGCCAGCAGCCAAGATGAAAACAGGGTCTACGAGCAGTACTTC.

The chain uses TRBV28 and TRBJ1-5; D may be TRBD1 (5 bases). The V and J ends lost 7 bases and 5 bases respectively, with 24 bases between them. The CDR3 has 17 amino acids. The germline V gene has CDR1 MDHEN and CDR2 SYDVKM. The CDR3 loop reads CASTPGTGPGKYQPQHF. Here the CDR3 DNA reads TGTGCCAGCACCCCAGGTACGGGGCCAGGGAAGTATCAGCCCCAGCATTTT.

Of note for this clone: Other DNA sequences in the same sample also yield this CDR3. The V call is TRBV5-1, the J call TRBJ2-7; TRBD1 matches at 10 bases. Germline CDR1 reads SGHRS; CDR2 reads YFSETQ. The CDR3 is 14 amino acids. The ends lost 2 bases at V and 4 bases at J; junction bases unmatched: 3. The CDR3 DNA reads TGCGCCAGCAGCTTCCGGGACAGGGGATACGAGCAGTACTTC. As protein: CASSFRDRGYEQYF.

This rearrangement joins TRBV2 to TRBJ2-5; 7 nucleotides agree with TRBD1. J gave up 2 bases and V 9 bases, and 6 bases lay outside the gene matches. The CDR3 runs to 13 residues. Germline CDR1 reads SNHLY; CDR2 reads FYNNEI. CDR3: CASDMTGQETQYF. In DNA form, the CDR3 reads TGTGCCAGTGATATGACAGGGCAAGAGACCCAGTACTTC.

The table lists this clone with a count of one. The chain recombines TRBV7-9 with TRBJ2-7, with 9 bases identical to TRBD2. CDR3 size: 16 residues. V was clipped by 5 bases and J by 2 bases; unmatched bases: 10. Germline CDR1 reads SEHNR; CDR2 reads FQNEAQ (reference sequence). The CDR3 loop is CASSRSGRTGTYEQYF. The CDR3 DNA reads TGTGCCAGCAGCAGGAGCGGGAGGACCGGGACCTACGAGCAGTACTTC.

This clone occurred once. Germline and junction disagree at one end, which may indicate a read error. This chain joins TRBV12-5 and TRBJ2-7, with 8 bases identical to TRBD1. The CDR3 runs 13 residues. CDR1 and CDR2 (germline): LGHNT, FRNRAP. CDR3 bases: TGTGCTAGTGGTTTGTTTCCAGGGGGCGGTAGCGACTTC. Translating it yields CASGLFPGGGSDF.